This TCR beta chain comes out of a study of T cell repertoires in cytomegalovirus infection. This clonotype was picked up one time. The target antigen is unknown. TCRdb processed the reads anew with MiXCR; each CDR3 protein has one entry. The sample shows roughly 110,000 distinct CDR3 sequences, about 30% of them seen only once. Germline V gives CDR1 SQVTM, CDR2 ANQGSEA. This CDR3 is built from 15 residues. V lost 6 bases to trimming and J lost 5 bases; unmatched junction nucleotides: 12. The sample consisted of CD8+ T cells from cultured PBMCs, taken from culture after CMV antigen stimulation. This receptor was obtained from a human donor in good health (CMV status not recorded). Some clones in this sample may be carry-over from other donors' samples. The chain is built from TRBV29-1 and TRBJ2-1; 8 bases are shared with TRBD1. In nucleotides, the CDR3 is TGCAGCGTCGACCCAGGGGGCGCGATCCACAATGAGCAGTTCTTC. The encoded protein is CSVDPGGAIHNEQFF.